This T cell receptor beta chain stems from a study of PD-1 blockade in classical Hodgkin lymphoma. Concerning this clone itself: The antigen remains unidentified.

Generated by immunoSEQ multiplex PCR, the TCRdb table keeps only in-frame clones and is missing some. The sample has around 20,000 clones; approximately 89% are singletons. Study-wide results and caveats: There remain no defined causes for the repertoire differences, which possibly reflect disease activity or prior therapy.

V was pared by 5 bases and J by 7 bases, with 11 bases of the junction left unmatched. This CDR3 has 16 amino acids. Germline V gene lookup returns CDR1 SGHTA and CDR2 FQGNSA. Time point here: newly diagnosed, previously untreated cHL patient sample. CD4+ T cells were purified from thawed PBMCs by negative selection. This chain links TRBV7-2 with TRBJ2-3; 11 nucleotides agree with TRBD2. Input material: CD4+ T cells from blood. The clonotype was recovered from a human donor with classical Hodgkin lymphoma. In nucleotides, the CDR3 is TGTGCCAGCAGCCGACCTTTAGCGGGGGGGCTTCATACGCAGTATTTT. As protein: CASSRPLAGGLHTQYF. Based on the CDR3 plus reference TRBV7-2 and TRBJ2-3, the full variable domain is GAGVSQSPSNKVTEKGKDVELRCDPISGHTALYWYRQSLGQGLEFLIYFQGNSAPDKSGLPSDRFSAERTGGSVSTLTIQRTQQEDSAVYLCASSRPLAGGLHTQYFGPGTRLTVL.